This TCR beta chain was found in a study of blood T cell repertoires in COVID-19. Donors were grouped by their self-reported clinical history. Recovery among Cohort 3 donors was established by two negative PCRs, clearance, or symptom resolution. This CDR3 spans 18 amino acids. The germline V gene has CDR1 KGHSH and CDR2 LQKENI. V dropped 1 base and J dropped 1; count of bases not matched to a gene: 12. Produced via immunoSEQ multiplex PCR; TCRdb's table is partial and in-frame only. The data hold 250,000 to 350,000 clones, with approximately 90% observed a single time. The V call is TRBV18, the J call TRBJ1-1; 7 positions match TRBD1. The sequenced sample consisted of PBMCs or T cells enriched from blood (not recorded which). The sequence derives from a woman younger than 30 who had recovered from COVID-19. The CDR3 DNA is TGTGCCAGCTCACCACAGGAGGGGGCTCGTGGGCCGAACACTGAAGCTTTCTTT. This translates into CASSPQEGARGPNTEAFF.